These 23 T cell receptor beta chains came from one sample sequenced in a study of cytomegalovirus exposure and HLA in healthy donors (dated by TCRdb to the late 2010s). Libraries were constructed by the immunoSEQ multiplex PCR assay. The multiplex PCR relied on a mix of 60 forward primers for TCR Vbeta segments and 13 reverse primers for TCR Jbeta segments. TCRdb carries this immuneACCESS record with in-frame sequences only. Its versions omit some clonotypes, under half of them owing to an unresolved V gene in the studies checked, with the rest unexplained. The sample contains approximately 120,000 clones, about 76% of them found a single time. The ten top clones hold less than 2.5% of the sample. The material sequenced was PBMCs. Receptors were obtained from a woman younger than 45 in good health and CMV-seronegative.

The chain combines TRBV6-1 with TRBJ2-3; possibly TRBD2 for D (5 bases). V lost 1 base to trimming and J lost 0 bases, with 8 bases between them. Germline-derived CDR1 and CDR2 are MNHNS and SASEGT. The CDR3 loop spans 15 amino acids. The CDR3 region has the DNA TGTGCCAGCAGTGAAGTAGCGCTAAGCACAGATACGCAGTATTTT. Protein: CASSEVALSTDTQYF.

The rearrangement uses TRBV27 and TRBJ1-1; D remains unclear. V was clipped by 0 bases and J by 3 bases, with 11 bases between them. This CDR3 is 15 amino acids long. Germline loops: CDR1 MNHEY, CDR2 SMNVEV (reference sequence). The CDR3 reads CASSLSYNIDTEAFF. The DNA of the CDR3 is TGTGCCAGCAGTTTATCATATAACATCGACACTGAAGCTTTCTTT.

CDR3 coding DNA: TGCAGTGGAGGGCACAATGAGCAGTTCTTC. Translation gives CSGGHNEQFF. The gene calls are TRBV20-1 and TRBJ2-1, with a weak D call TRBD2 (5 bases). Germline V gene data show CDR1 as DFQATT and CDR2 as SNEGSKA (reference sequence). The CDR3 is 10 amino acids. V was cut by 7 bases and J by 5 bases, with 6 bases left in between.

J is TRBJ2-3 and V is TRBV9, with D possibly matching TRBD2 (6 bases). V was shortened by 4 bases and J by 2 bases, with 11 bases between the two germline ends. Germline V CDR1 and CDR2: SGDLS, YYNGEE. The CDR3 length is 14 residues. CDR3 DNA sequence: TGTGCCAGCAGCCTTAGCGGTTACACAGATACGCAGTATTTT. Its protein is CASSLSGYTDTQYF.

This chain joins TRBV4-2 and TRBJ2-7; 8 nucleotides line up with TRBD2. V shed 2 bases, J shed 3 bases, and the junction held 12 bases outside the gene matches. Germline CDR1 is LGHNA and CDR2 is YNFKEQ. The CDR3 is 17 amino acids. The CDR3 DNA follows: TGTGCCAGCAGCCAAAGGACTAGCATCTCCCCTCTCTACGAGCAGTACTTC. Protein product: CASSQRTSISPLYEQYF.

The chain uses TRBV10-2 and TRBJ1-2, with 7 positions matching TRBD1. CDR1 and CDR2 from the germline V gene are WSHSY and SAAADI. The CDR3 consists of 12 residues. Trimming cost V 9 bases and J 11 bases; bases outside gene matches: 12. CDR3 DNA sequence: TGCGCCAGGCCAGGGACAGCCACTGGGTACACCTTC. Translated: CARPGTATGYTF.

V is TRBV10-2 and J is TRBJ2-2, with 10 nucleotides matching TRBD1. The CDR3 consists of 14 residues. The germline gives CDR1 WSHSY, CDR2 SAAADI. Trimming took 6 bases from V and 4 from J; bases not matched to a gene: 2. The CDR3 sequence: CASRDRGPTGELFF. The DNA for the CDR3 is TGCGCCAGCAGAGACAGGGGGCCCACCGGGGAGCTGTTTTTT.

This clone has only one observation. This chain connects TRBV10-1 to TRBJ2-1, with 8 bases identical to TRBD2. Germline V lookup: CDR1 WNHNN, CDR2 SYGVQD (reference sequence). The J segment lost 10 bases and the V segment lost 0 bases, leaving 5 bases of the junction unmatched. CDR3 size: 14 residues. CDR3 in amino acids: CASSESTGGHEQFF. CDR3 sequence (DNA): TGCGCCAGCAGTGAGTCGACGGGAGGGCACGAGCAGTTCTTC.

The V and J genes are TRBV18 and TRBJ2-1; D is perhaps TRBD1 (5 bases). The V and J ends lost 3 bases and 3 bases respectively, with 15 bases between them. CDR1 is KGHSH and CDR2 is LQKENI in the germline V gene. CDR3 length: 16 residues. The CDR3 region has the DNA TGTGCCAGCTCACCCGGTGTACAGGTAATCTACAATGAGCAGTTCTTC. Its translation: CASSPGVQVIYNEQFF.

The chain combines TRBV19 with TRBJ2-2; 8 bases are a match to TRBD2. Trimming at V came to 4 bases and at J to 2 bases, leaving 0 bases not matched to a gene. The CDR3 is 14 amino acids. Germline V lookup: CDR1 LNHDA, CDR2 SQIVND (reference sequence). The CDR3 loop is CASSRTSNTGELFF. CDR3 bases: TGTGCCAGTAGTAGGACTAGCAACACCGGGGAGCTGTTTTTT.

This clone was seen just once. The rearrangement joins TRBV30 to TRBJ1-5; a possible D gene is TRBD1 (5 bases). CDR3 length: 15 amino acids. V lost 3 bases and J lost 5, with 17 bases in between. The germline V gene has CDR1 GTSNPN and CDR2 SVGIG (reference sequence). This chain's CDR3 is CAWSPKGPTDQPQHF. CDR3 bases: TGTGCCTGGAGCCCTAAGGGGCCCACAGATCAGCCCCAGCATTTT.

This chain uses TRBV21-1 with TRBJ2-3; the table assigns TRBD2, which was not confirmed against the DNA. TRBV21-1 is a recognized pseudogene. The CDR3 has 15 amino acids. The CDR3 DNA follows: TGTGCCAGCAGCAATAGCGGGAGCGTGGAAGATACGCAGTATTTT. It translates to CASSNSGSVEDTQYF.

This chain links TRBV11-2 with TRBJ2-7; D is ambiguous. CDR3 length: 13 residues. Deletions cut 3 bases from V and 2 bases from J, with 8 bases between. Germline lookup yields CDR1 SGHAT and CDR2 FQNNGV. The CDR3 bases are TGTGCCAGCAGCTTCCTGGGCGCCTACGAGCAGTACTTC. Translated, it gives CASSFLGAYEQYF.

This clone is a singleton in its sample. The chain has TRBV7-9 and TRBJ2-2; tentatively, D is TRBD1 (6 bases). Trimming removed 4 bases at V and 0 bases at J, with 12 bases between. The CDR3 runs 16 residues. The germline V gene has CDR1 SEHNR and CDR2 FQNEAQ (reference sequence). The DNA of the CDR3 is TGTGCCAGCAGCTCATACAGGGAGTCGAACACCGGGGAGCTGTTTTTT. As protein: CASSSYRESNTGELFF.

CDR3 nucleotides: TGTGCCAGCAGCTTGCCCGGACTAGCGGGACAGGAGACCCAGTACTTC. It translates to CASSLPGLAGQETQYF. This chain joins TRBV7-2 and TRBJ2-5; 12 bases agree with TRBD2. The CDR3 is 16 amino acids. CDR1 and CDR2 (germline): SGHTA, FQGNSA. The J segment lost 5 bases and the V segment lost 3 bases, leaving 7 bases of the junction unmatched. Full variable domain (outside the CDR3, taken from reference TRBV7-2 and TRBJ2-5): GAGVSQSPSNKVTEKGKDVELRCDPISGHTALYWYRQSLGQGLEFLIYFQGNSAPDKSGLPSDRFSAERTGGSVSTLTIQRTQQEDSAVYLCASSLPGLAGQETQYFGPGTRLLVL.

V is TRBV5-1 and J is TRBJ2-1, with TRBD2 matching over 9 bases. The CDR3 is 16 residues long. V gave up 5 bases and J gave up 0 bases; unmatched junction bases: 6. CDR1 is SGHRS, CDR2 YFSETQ, per germline. The DNA of the CDR3 is TGCGCCAGCAGACGACTAGCGGTAAGCTCCTACAATGAGCAGTTCTTC. Protein product: CASRRLAVSSYNEQFF.

This chain uses TRBV19 with TRBJ1-5; 8 bases are shared with TRBD1. Trimming took 8 bases from V and 2 from J; bases not matched to a gene: 8. Per germline, CDR1 LNHDA and CDR2 SQIVND (reference sequence). The CDR3 totals 15 residues. CDR3 loop: CASGQGSLGNQPQHF. CDR3 DNA sequence: TGTGCCAGTGGACAGGGCAGTTTGGGCAATCAGCCCCAGCATTTT. Based on the CDR3 plus reference TRBV19 and TRBJ1-5, the full variable domain is DGGITQSPKYLFRKEGQNVTLSCEQNLNHDAMYWYRQDPGQGLRLIYYSQIVNDFQKGDIAEGYSVSREKKESFPLTVTSAQKNPTAFYLCASGQGSLGNQPQHFGDGTRLSIL.

A word on this clone: An end of the junction differs from the germline gene, which may be a read error. The genes are TRBV7-9 and TRBJ2-7; possibly TRBD1 for D (6 bases). The CDR3 is 15 residues long. CDR1 is SEHNR and CDR2 is FQNEAQ in the germline V gene (reference sequence). The CDR3 DNA is TGTTCCAGCAGCTTAGTGGCAGGGGTGCGCTACGAGCAGTACTTC. Protein product: CSSSLVAGVRYEQYF.

This sequence joins TRBV28 and TRBJ2-7, with 9 nucleotides matching TRBD1. V lost 5 bases and J lost 6; bases outside the gene matches: 14. The V gene's germline CDR1 is MDHEN and CDR2 SYDVKM. The CDR3 consists of 16 residues. The CDR3 DNA reads as TGTGCCAGCAGTGGAAGGGCGTGGGACAGGGCGAGCGAGCAGTACTTC. Its protein is CASSGRAWDRASEQYF.

This chain links TRBV7-6 with TRBJ2-7, with 7 nucleotides matching TRBD1. V was pared by 6 bases and J by 2 bases, with 10 bases of the junction left unmatched. The CDR3 sequence is 15 residues long. In germline, CDR1 is SGHVS, CDR2 FNYEAQ. The chain's CDR3 is CASSHEMGQTYEQYF. For the CDR3, the DNA is TGTGCCAGCAGTCATGAAATGGGACAGACCTACGAGCAGTACTTC.

The chain joins TRBV7-2 to TRBJ2-2; D unclear. CDR3 length: 16 amino acids. Trimming left V 3 bases short and J 0 bases short, with 11 bases between. Germline assignment: CDR1 SGHTA and CDR2 FQGNSA. In DNA, the CDR3 is TGTGCCAGCAGCTTCGACGTGGGCGCGAACACCGGGGAGCTGTTTTTT. It codes for CASSFDVGANTGELFF.

This CDR3 is CATSRDPSYEQYF. CDR3 DNA sequence: TGTGCCACCAGCAGAGATCCCAGCTACGAGCAGTACTTC. The gene calls are TRBV15 and TRBJ2-7, with D unresolved. Trimming took 0 bases from V and 3 from J, leaving 6 bases between them. CDR1 LNHNV and CDR2 YYDKDF come from the germline V gene (reference sequence). The CDR3 covers 13 residues.

The chain is built from TRBV12-2 and TRBJ2-7; TRBD2 is the table's D call and was not checked against the DNA. TRBV12-2 is listed as a pseudogene. There are 17 residues in the CDR3. In DNA form, the CDR3 reads TGTGCAAGTCGAGGGACTAGCGGTAGGGGGAGCTCCTACGAGCAGTACTTC. It is translated as CASRGTSGRGSSYEQYF.